What follows is one T cell receptor (beta chain) and its context. What it binds is not known. Primers used in a second PCR of about 7 to 12 cycles were a sample-barcoded 5' primer and a J-beta primer mix. TCRdb analysed the 5' RACE reads with MiXCR anew, one entry per CDR3 protein. The sample includes hundreds of thousands of distinct CDR3 sequences, around 48% of them seen just once. Germline V gene sequence: CDR1 SGDLS, CDR2 YYNGEE. The CDR3 has 14 residues. J gave up 5 bases and V 2 bases, and 3 bases lay outside the gene matches. The sample belongs to a study of blood T cells in healthy people across ages. Study-wide points: Using unsorted PBMCs precluded a conclusive naive versus antigen-experienced comparison.

The receptor's source is a man older than 75 in good health. The chain couples TRBV9 to TRBJ1-2; 10 nucleotides align to TRBD1. Sequencing was carried out using blood. Here the CDR3 DNA reads TGTGCCAGCAGCGTCGGGACAGGGGCGTATGGCTACACCTTC. Translation: CASSVGTGAYGYTF.